This T cell receptor (beta chain) originates from a study of identical twins (dated by TCRdb to the mid-2010s). A note on the overall study: TCR alpha and beta repertoires from monozygotic twins, unrelated adults of various ages and cord blood were deep-sequenced to test whether fetal clonotypes persist. To rule out contamination, replicate twin experiments were performed at different times with different library preparation protocols.

All donors were healthy Caucasians. The twin cohort comprised three pairs of female monozygotic twins, all aged roughly 18 to 29 years. Positive isolation kits from Invitrogen were used to isolate the CD4+ and CD8+ T cell populations. V is reduced by 0 bases and J by 5 bases, leaving a spacing of 11 bases between them. The germline V gene specifies SGHRS as CDR1 and YFSETQ as CDR2. The CDR3, from cysteine to phenylalanine, totals 14 residues. Only CDR3 DNA is held: 42 bases, read in frame from base 1. Library generation was performed with 5' RACE. The instrument was an Illumina HiSeq 2000. A universal primer binding site was added through template switching, and the final cDNA carried a unique molecular identifier so that TCR cDNA molecules could be counted accurately. First-strand cDNA for TCR alpha and beta chains was synthesized from specific primers in the conserved constant-segment region. To control for contamination, each cDNA library was double barcoded with a SMART-Mk sample barcode plus Illumina barcodes. TruSeq adapter sequences along with Illumina sample barcodes were introduced in two successive PCR steps. TCR alpha and beta cDNA libraries were sequenced on the Illumina HiSeq platform with custom primers. The original pipeline was this. MiGEC was used to process raw reads and extract unique molecular identifiers, and MiXCR was used to find CDR3 positions. Recombination models were inferred per individual with the repgenHMM and IGoR tools using an EM algorithm. Shared clonotypes were analyzed with the tcR package in R, and sharing was normalized by the product of cloneset sizes. To study raw recombination without the effects of thymic and clonal selection, out-of-frame nonproductive sequences were analyzed. TCRdb handled the public reads itself, with Q25 trimming in fastp and clone calling in MiXCR, and kept productive beta chains. One record per CDR3 amino acid sequence lists the most common genes and DNA. The V and J calls and clone size are TCRdb's, not the authors'. This sample is represented by 200,000 to 250,000 distinct CDR3 sequences; approximately 8% of them were singletons. The top ten clonotypes cover under 6.5% of the sample.

This clonotype has just a few counts. Its recognized antigen is unknown. Within one base of it there is no much larger clone, and no base qualities were kept. Points the paper makes about the study in general: The excess sharing between twins in beta out-of-frame sequences was weaker because fewer shared sequences reduced the signal-to-noise ratio. Zero-insertion analyses could be partly confounded by invariant T cells such as MAIT and iNKT, though diverse VJ usage argued against such confounding for most clonotypes. Because the same donors could not be followed over many years, the conclusions relied on cross-sectional statistical analysis. Fewer insertions were carried by abundant cord blood beta clonotypes; a weaker similar trend was observed in young adult naive repertoires, while no such trend was observed in memory repertoires. In monozygotic twins, out-of-frame TCR alpha sharing was systematically underestimated by recombination models, although the models agreed with sharing between unrelated individuals. Compared with coincidental sharing between unrelated individuals, out-of-frame TCR alpha sequences shared between twins showed an excess of sequences with low generation probability.

This sample was shared with a second study, whose subject was yellow fever vaccine responses in identical twins. Per the second study: According to the authors, in identical twins the way T cells responded to vaccination appeared partly convergent and partly personalized. In identical twins, the study followed T cell clones that responded to the vaccine with precision.

This receptor chain uses TRBV5-1 and TRBJ2-5, with an unclear D gene assignment. The clonotype originates from a woman between 18 and 29 years old in good health. The sample consisted of CD8+ T cells sorted from blood. The CDR3: CASSLVDELETQYF. The DNA sequence is given as TGCGCCAGCAGCTTGGTCGACGAACTGGAGACCCAGTACTTC.